The 10 T cell receptor beta chains below come from one sample, sequenced in a study of cytomegalovirus exposure and HLA in healthy donors. The PCR was carried out with 60 Vbeta primers and 13 Jbeta primers. TCRdb's copy holds only in-frame clones and misses some; the assay was immunoSEQ multiplex PCR. The data show around 170,000 clones, with roughly four fifths seen just once and 1.5% to 2% held by the top ten. The sample taken for sequencing was PBMCs. All receptors come from a man aged 18 to 30 in good health and CMV-seronegative.

The chain is built from TRBV25-1 and TRBJ1-5, with 7 nucleotides matching TRBD1. CDR1 MGHDK and CDR2 SYGVNS come from the germline V gene. The J segment lost 1 base and the V segment lost 1 base, leaving 4 bases of the junction unmatched. The CDR3 totals 16 residues. The DNA for the CDR3 is TGTGCCAGCAGTGAATCTGGGACAGAGAGCAATCAGCCCCAGCATTTT. Protein product: CASSESGTESNQPQHF.

This chain uses TRBV28 with TRBJ2-7, with a tentative D call TRBD2 (7 bases). This CDR3 is 15 amino acids long. V was trimmed by 9 bases and J by 4 bases, leaving 22 bases between them. Germline lookup yields CDR1 MDHEN and CDR2 SYDVKM. This chain's CDR3 is CAREGGMRDRYEQYF. As DNA, the CDR3 is TGTGCCAGGGAGGGGGGGATGCGGGATAGGTACGAGCAGTACTTC.

The rearrangement uses TRBV27 and TRBJ2-3, with TRBD2 matching 15 bases. Germline CDR1 reads MNHEY; CDR2 reads SMNVEV (reference sequence). The V and J ends lost 3 bases and 7 bases, in that order; junction bases with no gene match: 11. This CDR3 contains 18 residues. The CDR3 loop is CASSFPPRTSGRGNTQYF. DNA for the CDR3: TGTGCCAGCAGTTTCCCGCCCCGGACTAGCGGGAGGGGAAATACGCAGTATTTT.

The chain employs TRBV2 and TRBJ2-1, with TRBD2 identical over 16 bases. V was clipped by 6 bases and J by 0 bases; unmatched bases: 11. Germline CDR1 SNHLY, CDR2 FYNNEI. CDR3 length: 20 residues. DNA for the CDR3: TGTGCCAGCAGGGGACTAGCGGGAGGGCCGTCCCCTAGCTCCTACAATGAGCAGTTCTTC. Translating it yields CASRGLAGGPSPSSYNEQFF.

The chain couples TRBV27 to TRBJ1-2; TRBD1 might be the D (6 bases). The CDR3 length is 13 residues. V was trimmed by 9 bases and J by 6 bases, leaving 17 bases between them. The germline CDR1 and CDR2 sequences are MNHEY and SMNVEV (reference sequence). The CDR3 DNA is TGTGCCAGTCGAGATACAGGGCTTGATGGCTACACCTTC. Residues: CASRDTGLDGYTF.

This clone has just a few counts. The J gene is TRBJ2-7, the V gene TRBV7-9; 7 bases line up with TRBD1. CDR1 and CDR2 (germline): SEHNR, FQNEAQ (reference sequence). The CDR3 has 15 amino acids. J lost 7 bases, V lost 5 bases, and 14 bases had no gene match. The chain's CDR3 is CASSPSWGTVTEQYF. In DNA form, the CDR3 reads TGTGCCAGCAGCCCGAGCTGGGGGACAGTTACGGAGCAGTACTTC.

The chain is built from TRBV6-5 and TRBJ2-2; the D gene is possibly TRBD1 (6 bases). V lost 8 bases to trimming and J lost 5 bases, with 18 bases between them. This CDR3 comprises 15 residues. Germline V gives CDR1 MNHEY, CDR2 SVGAGI. This CDR3 is CASRLQGPGTGELFF. Written as DNA, the CDR3 is TGTGCCAGCCGATTACAGGGTCCGGGGACCGGGGAGCTGTTTTTT.

The chain carries TRBV27 and TRBJ2-3; 8 bases agree with TRBD2. Germline lookup yields CDR1 MNHEY and CDR2 SMNVEV (reference sequence). CDR3 length: 14 amino acids. Trimming took 0 bases from V and 5 from J; bases not matched to a gene: 1. The CDR3 nucleotides read TGTGCCAGCAGTTTATCGCTAGCGGGAGATACGCAGTATTTT. It yields the protein CASSLSLAGDTQYF.

The J gene is TRBJ1-4, the V gene TRBV30; the match to TRBD1 covers 7 bases. CDR3 length: 14 residues. Germline V CDR1 and CDR2: GTSNPN, SVGIG (reference sequence). Germline trimming cut 0 bases from V and 9 bases from J; bases unmatched to any gene: 7. The CDR3 region has the DNA TGTGCCTGGAGTGTATTCCCGACAGGGAAAAAACTGTTTTTT. This encodes CAWSVFPTGKKLFF.

The chain employs TRBV7-9 and TRBJ1-1; possible D gene TRBD1, 6 bases. V lost 1 base and J 0 bases, leaving 18 bases between the germline ends. Per germline, CDR1 SEHNR and CDR2 FQNEAQ (reference sequence). CDR3 length: 18 amino acids. CDR3 nucleotides: TGTGCCAGCAGCTTAGTAACCTGGACAGCCACAATGAACACTGAAGCTTTCTTT. Translation: CASSLVTWTATMNTEAFF.